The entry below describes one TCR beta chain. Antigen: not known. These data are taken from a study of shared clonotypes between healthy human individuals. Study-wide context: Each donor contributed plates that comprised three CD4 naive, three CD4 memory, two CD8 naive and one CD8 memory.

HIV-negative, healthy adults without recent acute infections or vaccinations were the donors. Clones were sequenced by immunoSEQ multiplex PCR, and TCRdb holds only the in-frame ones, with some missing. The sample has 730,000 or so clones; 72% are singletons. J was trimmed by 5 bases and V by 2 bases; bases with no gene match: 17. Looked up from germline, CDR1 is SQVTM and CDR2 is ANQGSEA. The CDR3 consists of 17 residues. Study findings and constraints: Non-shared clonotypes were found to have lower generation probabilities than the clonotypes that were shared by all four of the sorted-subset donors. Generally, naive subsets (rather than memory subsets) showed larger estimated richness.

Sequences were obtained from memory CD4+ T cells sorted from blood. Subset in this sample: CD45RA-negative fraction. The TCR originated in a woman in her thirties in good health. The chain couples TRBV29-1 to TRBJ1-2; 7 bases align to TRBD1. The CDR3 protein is CSVESSGTDPTWYGYTF. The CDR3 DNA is TGCAGCGTTGAATCTTCCGGGACAGACCCAACTTGGTATGGCTACACCTTC.